The rows below give T cell receptor beta chains drawn from one sample of a study of shared clonotypes between healthy human individuals. The data were produced by immunoSEQ multiplex PCR, yet TCRdb's version contains in-frame clones alone and is incomplete. Of about 2.1 million clones listed, roughly 91% are singletons. Sequences were obtained from naive CD8+ T cells from PBMCs. The receptors shown here come from a young man in good health. Some clones in this sample may be carry-over from other donors' samples. The CDR3 runs from the conserved cysteine through the conserved F or W. The order of the fields is D gene, clone size, V gene, J gene, CDR3 DNA, CDR3 protein. The D gene is left open where the match is weak. Clone size is not always given. Where it is, it says once, few, many or a class for expanded clones.

-	-	TRBV21-1	TRBJ2-7	TGTGCCAGCAGCAAACCGGCAGGGGGCTTGAGCTACGAGCAGTACTTC	CASSKPAGGLSYEQYF
TRBD1	-	TRBV19	TRBJ1-5	TGTGCCAGTAGTATAGATCTCGAACAGGGGAGCTATCAGCCCCAGCATTTT	CASSIDLEQGSYQPQHF
TRBD2	-	TRBV9	TRBJ2-1	TGTGCCAGCAGCGTAGTAGCGGGAGGTGGATATGAGCAGTTCTTC	CASSVVAGGGYEQFF
TRBD2	-	TRBV5-1	TRBJ2-7	TGCGCCAGCAGCTTGGTCAGCGGGGGCTACGAGCAGTACTTC	CASSLVSGGYEQYF
-	-	TRBV4-1	TRBJ2-1	TGCGCCAGCAGCCAACAGTTCAAAGGCTACAATGAGCAGTTCTTC	CASSQQFKGYNEQFF
TRBD2	once	TRBV10-2	TRBJ2-7	TGCGCCAGCAGTGAATTGGGGACTAGCGGGAAGCACGAGCAGTACTTC	CASSELGTSGKHEQYF
-	-	TRBV9	TRBJ1-2	TGTGCCAGCAGCGTAAATCGTTTGTCAGGGGCTAGTGGCTACACCTTC	CASSVNRLSGASGYTF
TRBD2	-	TRBV29-1	TRBJ2-1	TGCAGCGTTGGGAAGACGACTAGCGGGAGGGCCGGGAATGAGCAGTTCTTC	CSVGKTTSGRAGNEQFF
TRBD2	-	TRBV9	TRBJ2-1	TGTGCCAGCAGCATCGGGAGGGAAATGGAAAATGAGCAGTTCTTC	CASSIGREMENEQFF
-	-	TRBV10-3	TRBJ2-1	TGTGCCATCAGTGAGCCCCGGGAGACAGGCAATGAGCAGTTCTTC	CAISEPRETGNEQFF
-	-	TRBV18	TRBJ1-2	TGTGCCAGCTCACCAGAGAGGTTCACGGGAGGCTACACCTTC	CASSPERFTGGYTF
TRBD1	-	TRBV14	TRBJ2-7	TGTGCCAGCAGCGAGGGGACAGGGTACGAGGAGCAGTACCGGGAGCAGTACTTC	CASSEGTGYEEQYREQYF
TRBD1	few	TRBV7-9	TRBJ1-1	TGTGCCAGCAGCTGGACAGGGGACACTGAAGCTTTCTTT	CASSWTGDTEAFF
-	-	TRBV2	TRBJ1-3	TGTGCCAGCATCCCAGTTGGGAAGGGCGACACCATATATTTT	CASIPVGKGDTIYF
TRBD1	-	TRBV18	TRBJ2-5	TGTGCCAGCTCACTACAGGGGGTAGAAGAGACCCAGTACTTC	CASSLQGVEETQYF
-	once	TRBV13	TRBJ2-5	TGTGCCAGCAGCTTAGGCCTCGGGGAAGGCGGCAAGACCCAGTACTTC	CASSLGLGEGGKTQYF
-	-	TRBV9	TRBJ1-1	TGTGCCAGCAGCGTAGCTGGAATCACTGAAGCTTTCTTT	CASSVAGITEAFF
-	-	TRBV12-5	TRBJ2-5	TGTGCTAGTGGTCCGGCGGGCAGCCTACAAGAGACCCAGTACTTC	CASGPAGSLQETQYF
TRBD1	-	TRBV27	TRBJ1-5	TGTGCCAGCAGCCCCTGGGACAGGGCTGACAATCAGCCCCAGCATTTT	CASSPWDRADNQPQHF
TRBD1	once	TRBV18	TRBJ2-7	TGTGCCAGCTCGGGGACAGTTTCCTACGAGCAGTACTTC	CASSGTVSYEQYF
TRBD1	-	TRBV9	TRBJ2-1	TGTGCCAGCAGCGGCTCGGACAGGGGAACCTACAATGAGCAGTTCTTC	CASSGSDRGTYNEQFF
-	-	TRBV7-9	TRBJ2-1	TGTGCCAGCAGCTTGGCCGCCGGGACGCTCAATGAGCAGTTCTTC	CASSLAAGTLNEQFF
-	-	TRBV21-1	TRBJ2-7	TGTGCCAGCAGCCAACTAGCGGGGAGGGACTACGAGCAGTACTTC	CASSQLAGRDYEQYF
TRBD2	-	TRBV25-1	TRBJ2-5	TGTGCCAGCAGTGCGCTAGCGGGAGAGGGGAGTCAAGAGACCCAGTACTTC	CASSALAGEGSQETQYF
TRBD1	-	TRBV9	TRBJ2-4	TGTGCCAGCAGCATGGGACAGGGGTGGGGTGACATTCAGTACTTC	CASSMGQGWGDIQYF
-	-	TRBV27	TRBJ2-7	TGTGCCAGCAGTTTATCGTTAGCTAGCAGCGACGAGCAGTACTTC	CASSLSLASSDEQYF
-	-	TRBV7-9	TRBJ2-3	TGTGCCAGCAGCTTAGTCTCGCGAGATACGCAGTATTTT	CASSLVSRDTQYF
-	-	TRBV27	TRBJ1-5	TGTGCCAGCAGTAAGCAGGGCAATCAGCCCCAGCATTTT	CASSKQGNQPQHF
TRBD1	-	TRBV9	TRBJ2-7	TGTGCCAGCAGCGTAGGCCCGACAGGGAGCTACGAGCAGTACTTC	CASSVGPTGSYEQYF
-	-	TRBV27	TRBJ1-2	TGTGCCAGCAGTCGATCCTTGGGGGCGTGGGACTATGGCTACACCTTC	CASSRSLGAWDYGYTF
-	-	TRBV11-2	TRBJ2-5	TGTGCCAGCAGCGCCCGGGTTATCCAGGAGACCCAGTACTTC	CASSARVIQETQYF
TRBD1	-	TRBV4-2	TRBJ1-2	TGTGCCAGCAGCCAAGATTTAATCTTCGGGACAGGGCACTTACTTGGCTACACCTTC	CASSQDLIFGTGHLLGYTF
TRBD2	-	TRBV28	TRBJ2-1	TGTGCCAGCAGTTTCCGCGGGAGAGGGGTGGGCTACAATGAGCAGTTCTTC	CASSFRGRGVGYNEQFF
TRBD1	-	TRBV7-9	TRBJ1-3	TGTGCCAGCAGCTTGGACAGGGGGGACACCATATATTTT	CASSLDRGDTIYF
-	-	TRBV11-1	TRBJ1-1	TGTGCCAGCAGCTTAGCGGAGGGAAAAACTGAAGCTTTCTTT	CASSLAEGKTEAFF
TRBD2	-	TRBV15	TRBJ2-1	TGTGCCACCAGCAGAGGCCCGGGACTAGCGGGCAATGAGCAGTTCTTC	CATSRGPGLAGNEQFF
-	-	TRBV7-9	TRBJ2-7	TGTGCCAGCAGCTTAGTTCCCTCTCGGGCCTACGAGCAGTACTTC	CASSLVPSRAYEQYF
-	-	TRBV19	TRBJ1-5	TGTGCCAGTAGTATACTAGTGATGGTGGGTAAGCAGCCCCAGCATTTT	CASSILVMVGKQPQHF
TRBD2	-	TRBV7-3	TRBJ2-7	TGTGCCAGCAGCTTAACACGGGGACTAGAGGACGAGCAGTACTTC	CASSLTRGLEDEQYF
TRBD1	-	TRBV6-6	TRBJ2-2	TGTGCCTCGGACAGGGGGCCTGCCGGGGAGCTGTTTTTT	CASDRGPAGELFF
-	-	TRBV28	TRBJ2-1	TGTGCCACCCAGGGCGGGTCTATTGAGCAGTTCTTC	CATQGGSIEQFF
-	-	TRBV28	TRBJ1-1	TGTGCCAGCAGTCCCGGGGGCTGGGGGAACACTGAAGCTTTCTTT	CASSPGGWGNTEAFF
-	-	TRBV2	TRBJ2-7	TGTGCCAGCATGGACCGAGCCCTGGAGCAGTACTTC	CASMDRALEQYF
-	-	TRBV7-9	TRBJ1-1	TGTGCCAGCAGCCTTCACCCACAGGGACTCATGAACACTGAAGCTTTCTTT	CASSLHPQGLMNTEAFF
TRBD1	-	TRBV5-1	TRBJ2-7	TGCGCCAGCAGCTTTCACAGGGGGCAATCGGACGAGCAGTACTTC	CASSFHRGQSDEQYF
TRBD2	-	TRBV19	TRBJ2-2	TGTGCCAGTAGTATCGGGACTGGGGGGGAAGAGGTTCATTTT	CASSIGTGGEEVHF
TRBD1	-	TRBV2	TRBJ2-1	TGTGCCAGCAGAGAACGGGGACAGGGTTCCAATGAGCAGTTCTTC	CASRERGQGSNEQFF
-	-	TRBV9	TRBJ2-1	TGTGCCAGCAGCGTAGGAAACGGCAATGAGCAGTTCTTC	CASSVGNGNEQFF